The source of this T cell receptor (beta chain) is a study of T-cell memory formation after mild COVID-19. TCRdb re-called the 5' RACE reads through MiXCR, storing one row per CDR3 protein. The sample holds about 560,000 distinct CDR3 sequences; 15% to 20% are singletons and the top ten take about 7.5%. This clonotype was counted many times. CDR1 LGHDT and CDR2 YNNKEL come from the germline V gene (reference sequence). Trimming removed 2 bases from V and 2 bases from J, with 1 base in between. CDR3 length equals 12 residues. The gene calls are TRBV3-1 and TRBJ2-1; D gene uncertain. The TCR comes from an adult woman who had mild COVID-19 (a few samples of this study predate the infection). Cell type and time point are not known. The sample consisted of PBMCs or a T cell subset sorted from them (not recorded which). The CDR3 sequence is CASSQTYNEQFF. The CDR3 nucleotides read TGTGCCAGCAGCCAAACCTACAATGAGCAGTTCTTC.